These T cell receptor beta chains were read from a single sample in a study of T cell repertoires in cytomegalovirus infection. TCRdb analysed the reads with MiXCR anew, one entry per CDR3 protein. Of 150,000 to 180,000 distinct CDR3 sequences in the sample, about 20% were seen once. The sample comprised PBMCs. The receptors shown here come from a human donor in good health (CMV status not recorded). Some clones in this sample may be carry-over from other donors' samples. The CDR3 runs from the conserved cysteine through the conserved F or W. D genes are given only for firm matches. Some rows mark clone size as missing; the rest say once, few, many or name a class of expanded clone.

v_gene	abundance	j_gene	d_gene	len	CDR3nt	CDR3aa
TRBV5-5	few	TRBJ2-1	TRBD2	16	TGTGCCAGCAGCTTGGTCCCACTAGCGGGGGGGCATGAGCAGTTCTTC	CASSLVPLAGGHEQFF
TRBV28	few	TRBJ1-2	-	15	TGTGCCAGCAGTTTATATGGAGTAACTAACTATGGCTACACCTTC	CASSLYGVTNYGYTF
TRBV7-2	many	TRBJ2-2	-	13	TGTGCCAGCAGCTACACAGGGTTCGGGGAGCTGTTTTTT	CASSYTGFGELFF
TRBV28	few	TRBJ1-1	-	13	TGTGCCAGCATCAAGGGTTGGAACACTGAAGCTTTCTTT	CASIKGWNTEAFF
TRBV7-9	-	TRBJ1-2	TRBD1	15	TGTGCCAGCAGCCCCGGGACAGGGATATCTTATGGCTACACCTTC	CASSPGTGISYGYTF
TRBV30	-	TRBJ1-5	-	13	TGTGCCTGGAGTGTAACGAGGAATCAGCCCCAGCATTTT	CAWSVTRNQPQHF
TRBV6-2/TRBV6-3	few	TRBJ2-6	TRBD1	17	TGTGCCAGCAGTTCCGTGGGACAGCTGACTGGGGCCAACGTCCTGACTTTC	CASSSVGQLTGANVLTF
TRBV12-3/TRBV12-4	-	TRBJ1-1	-	13	TGTGCCAGCAGACAGGTAATGAACACTGAAGCTTTCTTT	CASRQVMNTEAFF
TRBV7-2	many	TRBJ2-5	-	14	TGTGCCAGCAGCTCACTGGACTCTCAAGAGACCCAGTACTTC	CASSSLDSQETQYF
TRBV20-1	-	TRBJ1-1	-	14	TGCAGTGCTGACCAACAGGTAATGAACACTGAAGCTTTCTTT	CSADQQVMNTEAFF
TRBV20-1	-	TRBJ2-7	TRBD2	14	TGCAGTGCTGGGACTAGCCGGAGCTCCTACGAGCAGTACTTC	CSAGTSRSSYEQYF
TRBV28	few	TRBJ2-4	-	15	TGTGCCAGCAGCGGAGGGGCCTTAGCCAAAAACATTCAGTACTTC	CASSGGALAKNIQYF
TRBV7-2	many	TRBJ1-2	-	14	TGTGCCAGCAGCTTCCCCGGACTTGAGCGGGGCTACACCTTC	CASSFPGLERGYTF
TRBV19	few	TRBJ1-2	TRBD1	14	TGTGCCAGTAGCAGAACAGGGGGCGACTATGGCTACACCTTC	CASSRTGGDYGYTF
TRBV9	few	TRBJ2-5	-	15	TGTGCCAGCAGCCAAGTCGGTATCCAGGGCGAGACCCAGTACTTC	CASSQVGIQGETQYF
TRBV19	once	TRBJ2-7	TRBD1	14	TGTGCCTCTGGGGCCGGGACAGGGCGCTACGAGCAGTACTTC	CASGAGTGRYEQYF
TRBV28	few	TRBJ1-5	TRBD1	16	TGTGCCGTCGAACCGGGACAGGGGTTTGGCAATCAGCCCCAGCATTTT	CAVEPGQGFGNQPQHF
TRBV6-2/TRBV6-3	many	TRBJ1-5	-	14	TGTGCCAGCAGACCGATCCAGGGTAGCAAGCCCCAGCATTTT	CASRPIQGSKPQHF
TRBV19	-	TRBJ2-1	-	15	TGTGCCAGTAGTATGGTGGGTCCCGGGTCACTGGAGCAGTTCTTC	CASSMVGPGSLEQFF
TRBV19	-	TRBJ1-5	-	15	TGTGCCAGTAGTAACCGGGCCTTCACCGATCAGCCCCAGCATTTT	CASSNRAFTDQPQHF
TRBV20-1	-	TRBJ1-1	-	13	TGCAGTGCTAGGACTACGCGGGGCGCTGAAGCTTTCTTT	CSARTTRGAEAFF
TRBV11-3	few	TRBJ2-7	-	13	TGTGCCAGCAGCTTAGATCGCCGTGCCCCGCAGTACTTC	CASSLDRRAPQYF
TRBV7-2	many	TRBJ1-5	-	13	TGTGCCAGCAGCCTATCTCCTCCCGCAGCCCAGCATTTT	CASSLSPPAAQHF
TRBV29-1	-	TRBJ1-3	-	13	TGCAGCGCCGAGACAGGTTCAGGAAACACCATATATTTT	CSAETGSGNTIYF
TRBV30	many	TRBJ1-5	TRBD1	14	TGTGCCTGGGGGTTAGGACAGGGCAATCAGCCCCAGCATTTT	CAWGLGQGNQPQHF
TRBV20-1	-	TRBJ2-1	-	14	TGCAGTGCTAGTGACCTACCAGGTCGCCATGAGCAGTTCTTC	CSASDLPGRHEQFF
TRBV20-1	-	TRBJ2-5	TRBD2	16	TGCAGTGGTAGGGTCGGACTAGCGGGGGGGCCCGAGACCCAGTACTTC	CSGRVGLAGGPETQYF
TRBV19	few	TRBJ1-1	-	13	TGTGCAAGCTTGAGGGAGGTGAACACTGAAGCTTTCTTT	CASLREVNTEAFF
TRBV2	many	TRBJ2-3	TRBD2	15	TGTGCCAGCAGTGAAAGTAGCGGGAGGTCAGATACGCAGTATTTT	CASSESSGRSDTQYF
TRBV11-2	many	TRBJ2-7	-	11	TGTGCCAGCAGCCTGCAACACGAGCAGTACTTC	CASSLQHEQYF
TRBV28	-	TRBJ2-4	TRBD2	20	TGTGCCAGCAGTGGGCCGGGACTAGCGGGGAATGAGGCGGCCAAAAACATTCAGTACTTC	CASSGPGLAGNEAAKNIQYF
TRBV4-1	many	TRBJ2-5	-	14	TGCGCCAGCAGCCAAGATCTGCGGCAAGAGACCCAGTACTTC	CASSQDLRQETQYF
TRBV12-3/TRBV12-4	many	TRBJ2-2	-	15	TGTGCCAGCAGTTTCGGCCCCGCGAACACCGGGGAGCTGTTTTTT	CASSFGPANTGELFF
TRBV5-6	-	TRBJ2-3	TRBD2	16	TGTGCCAGCAGACCACGCGGGGGACCCAGCACAGATACGCAGTATTTT	CASRPRGGPSTDTQYF
TRBV4-1	few	TRBJ1-3	-	15	TGCGCCAGCAGCCAAGACCAGGTCTCTGGAAACACCATATATTTT	CASSQDQVSGNTIYF
TRBV20-1	-	TRBJ2-1	-	11	TGCAGTGCTAGCGCCCTCAATGAGCAGTTCTTC	CSASALNEQFF
TRBV11-2	-	TRBJ2-1	TRBD1	15	TGTGCCAGCAGCGTACTACAGGGGCGGAGGAATGAGCAGTTCTTC	CASSVLQGRRNEQFF
TRBV2	few	TRBJ2-6	TRBD2	19	TGTGCCAGCAGTGAACCAGCGGGAGGGGTTAGCTCTGGGGCCAACGTCCTGACTTTC	CASSEPAGGVSSGANVLTF
TRBV7-2	many	TRBJ2-7	-	12	TGTGCCAGCAGCTTACCGACCAACGAGCAGTACTTC	CASSLPTNEQYF